The T cell receptor (beta chain) under discussion was sequenced for a study of T-cell memory formation after mild COVID-19. The ends were cut back, 4 bases at V and 2 bases at J, with 10 bases in the middle. CDR1 and CDR2 from the germline V gene are SGDLS and YYNGEE. The CDR3 extends over 13 amino acids. This clonotype was counted a few times. In TCRdb, the 5' RACE reads were re-called with MiXCR into one record per CDR3 protein. The sample has about 110,000 distinct CDR3 sequences; about a sixth are singletons. The sequence derives from an adult woman who had mild COVID-19 (a few samples of this study predate the infection). Cell type and time point are not known. Sequencing was performed on PBMCs or a T cell subset sorted from them (not recorded which). This chain joins TRBV9 and TRBJ2-7; TRBD2 is a possible D gene (5 bases). The CDR3 reads CASSPRDTYEQYF. For the CDR3, the DNA is TGTGCCAGCAGCCCTCGGGATACCTACGAGCAGTACTTC.